This TCR beta chain is from a study of shared clonotypes between healthy human individuals. There are 15 residues in the CDR3. The germline V gene has CDR1 ENHRY and CDR2 SYGVKD. Trimming shortened V by 5 bases and J by 1 base, and 13 bases separated the two germline ends. Libraries were prepared by immunoSEQ multiplex PCR; TCRdb keeps only in-frame clonotypes and omits some of them. The sample contains roughly 2.6 million clones, around 90% of which appear only once. The specimen sequenced was naive CD4+ T cells sorted from blood. Stated subset: CD45RA+ positively selected. This rearrangement joins TRBV10-3 to TRBJ2-3; possible D gene TRBD1, 6 bases. This sequence was found in a man between 18 and 35 years old in good health. The CDR3 nucleotides are TGTGCCATCAGTCCGGGACAAAGGGGCACAGATACGCAGTATTTT. This translates into CAISPGQRGTDTQYF.